This T cell receptor (beta chain) was recorded in a study of identical twins. This clonotype was counted many times. The antigen remains undetermined. Germline V lookup: CDR1 ENHRY, CDR2 SYGVKD. The CDR3 consists of 13 residues. V was clipped by 7 bases and J by 6 bases, with 12 bases between them. Findings and caveats of the study: Recombination models fit unrelated individuals' TCR alpha sharing but underestimated twins'. Without tracking the same donors, conclusions rested on cross-sectional statistical analysis. Whereas memory repertoires showed no such difference, abundant cord blood beta clonotypes carried fewer insertions.

Healthy Caucasian donors formed the entire cohort. In TCRdb, the 5' RACE reads were re-called with MiXCR into one record per CDR3 protein. Here the sample spans around 530,000 distinct CDR3 sequences, about 16% being singletons. These data were also filed under a second study, of yellow fever vaccine responses in identical twins.

This clonotype was sampled from a young woman in good health. V is TRBV10-3 and J is TRBJ2-2; the D is unclear. The sequenced sample was CD4+ T cells sorted from blood. The CDR3, as DNA: TGTGCCATCAATTCGGACCCCGCCGGGGAGCTGTTTTTT. It codes for CAINSDPAGELFF.